The present T cell receptor beta chain was sequenced within a study of T cells in Graves' hyperthyroidism and ophthalmopathy. Study as a whole: The initial diagnosis was the point when peripheral blood was collected, ahead of any treatment. Study outcomes and limitations: Also found in blood were most expanded thyroid clonotypes above 0.001. Ophthalmopathy, as predicted by the model, came a median 6.5 months after the prediction.

Concerning this clonotype itself: Its antigen is not identified.

Trimming removed 5 bases from V and 6 bases from J, with 17 bases in between. The CDR3 has 14 residues. The germline V gene has CDR1 SGHTA and CDR2 FQGNSA. The source material, RNA transcripts, was used to amplify TCR beta CDR3 regions. With the HTBI primer set, the TCR CDR3 went through a first round of RT-PCR. Each CDR3 protein is one row after TCRdb ran MiXCR on the multiplex PCR reads. The profile shows around 600,000 distinct CDR3 sequences, more than 15% of them singletons. PBMCs came from around 9.7 ml fresh peripheral blood. This TCR was sampled from a woman aged 40 to 50 with Graves' ophthalmopathy. Material for sequencing was blood. The chain has TRBV7-2 and TRBJ2-7, with a weak D call TRBD2 (5 bases). The CDR3 region is CASSPSGGYSEQYF. As DNA, the CDR3 is TGTGCCAGCAGCCCCTCAGGCGGGTACAGCGAGCAGTACTTC. Based on the CDR3 plus reference TRBV7-2 and TRBJ2-7, the full variable domain is GAGVSQSPSNKVTEKGKDVELRCDPISGHTALYWYRQSLGQGLEFLIYFQGNSAPDKSGLPSDRFSAERTGGSVSTLTIQRTQQEDSAVYLCASSPSGGYSEQYFGPGTRLTVT.